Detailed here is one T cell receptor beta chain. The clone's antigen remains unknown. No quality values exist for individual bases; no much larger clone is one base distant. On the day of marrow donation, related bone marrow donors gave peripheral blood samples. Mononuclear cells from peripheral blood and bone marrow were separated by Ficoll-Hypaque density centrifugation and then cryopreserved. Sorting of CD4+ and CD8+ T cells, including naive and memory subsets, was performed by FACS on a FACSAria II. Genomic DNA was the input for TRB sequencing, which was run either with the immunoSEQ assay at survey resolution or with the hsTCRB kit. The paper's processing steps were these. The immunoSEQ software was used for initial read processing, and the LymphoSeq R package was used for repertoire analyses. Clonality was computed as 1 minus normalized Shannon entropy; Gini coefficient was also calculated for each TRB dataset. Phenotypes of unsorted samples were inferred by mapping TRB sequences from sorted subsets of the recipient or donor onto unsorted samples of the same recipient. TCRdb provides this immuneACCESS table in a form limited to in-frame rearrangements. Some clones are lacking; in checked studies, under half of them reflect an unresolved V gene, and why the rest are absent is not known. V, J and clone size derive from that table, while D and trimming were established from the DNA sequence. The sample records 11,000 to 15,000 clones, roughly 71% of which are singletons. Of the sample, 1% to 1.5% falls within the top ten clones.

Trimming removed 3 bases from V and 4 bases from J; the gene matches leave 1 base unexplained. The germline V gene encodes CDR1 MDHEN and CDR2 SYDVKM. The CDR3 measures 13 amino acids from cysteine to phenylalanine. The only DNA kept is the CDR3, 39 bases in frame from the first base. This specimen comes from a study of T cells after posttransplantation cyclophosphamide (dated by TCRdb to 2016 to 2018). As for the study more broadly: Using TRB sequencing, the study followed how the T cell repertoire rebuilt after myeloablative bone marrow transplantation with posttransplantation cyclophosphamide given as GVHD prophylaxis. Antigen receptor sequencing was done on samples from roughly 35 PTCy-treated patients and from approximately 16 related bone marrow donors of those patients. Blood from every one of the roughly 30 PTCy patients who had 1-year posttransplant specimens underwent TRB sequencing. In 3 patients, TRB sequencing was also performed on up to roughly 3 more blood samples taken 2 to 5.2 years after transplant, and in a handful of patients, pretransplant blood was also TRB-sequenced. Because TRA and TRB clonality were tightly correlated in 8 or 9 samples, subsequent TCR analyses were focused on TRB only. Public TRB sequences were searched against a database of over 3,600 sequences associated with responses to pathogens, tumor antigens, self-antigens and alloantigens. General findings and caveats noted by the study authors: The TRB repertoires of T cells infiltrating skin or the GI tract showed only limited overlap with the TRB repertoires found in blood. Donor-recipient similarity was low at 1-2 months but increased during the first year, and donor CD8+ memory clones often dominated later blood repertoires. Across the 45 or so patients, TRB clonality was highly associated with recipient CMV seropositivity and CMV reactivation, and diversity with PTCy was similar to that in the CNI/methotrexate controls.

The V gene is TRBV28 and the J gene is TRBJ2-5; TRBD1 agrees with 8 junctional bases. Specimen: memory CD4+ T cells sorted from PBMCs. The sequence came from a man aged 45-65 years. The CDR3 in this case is CASSFTGGETQYF. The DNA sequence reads TGTGCCAGCAGTTTTACAGGGGGAGAGACCCAGTACTTC.